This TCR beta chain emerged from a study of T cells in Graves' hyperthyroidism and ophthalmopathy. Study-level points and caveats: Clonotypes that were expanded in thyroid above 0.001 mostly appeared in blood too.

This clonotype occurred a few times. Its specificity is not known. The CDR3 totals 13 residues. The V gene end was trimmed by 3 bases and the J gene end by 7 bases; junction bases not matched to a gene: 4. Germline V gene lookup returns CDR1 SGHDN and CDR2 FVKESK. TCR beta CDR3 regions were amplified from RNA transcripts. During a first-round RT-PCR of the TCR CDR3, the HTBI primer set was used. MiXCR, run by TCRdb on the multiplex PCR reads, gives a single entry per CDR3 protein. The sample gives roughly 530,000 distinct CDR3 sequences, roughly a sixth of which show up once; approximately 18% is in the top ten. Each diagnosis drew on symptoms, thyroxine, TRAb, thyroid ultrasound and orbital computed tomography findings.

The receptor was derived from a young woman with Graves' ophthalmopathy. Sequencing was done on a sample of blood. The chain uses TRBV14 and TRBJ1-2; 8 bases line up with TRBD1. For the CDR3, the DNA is TGTGCCAGCAGCCAGACGGACAGGGCTGGCTACACCTTC. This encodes CASSQTDRAGYTF.